These 2 T cell receptor beta chains came from one sample sequenced in a study of regulatory T cells in long-lasting Graves disease. The time point denotes: newly diagnosed GD, antithyroid drugs for less than 3 months. From PBMCs, RNA was extracted and then used to make the TCR library. iRepertoire HTBI primers and Arm-PCR of CDR3 regions built TCR beta libraries. TCRdb re-called the multiplex PCR reads with MiXCR, one entry per CDR3 protein. In the table there are hundreds of thousands of distinct CDR3 sequences, under 20% of which are singletons. These data also formed part of another study, on T cells in Graves' hyperthyroidism and ophthalmopathy.

The sequencing here drew on peripheral blood mononuclear cells (PBMCs), taken at new diagnosis, from a patient treated with antithyroid drugs. Source of these receptors: a woman aged 25-40 years with Graves disease.

This clonotype was counted between two and nine times. The chain combines TRBV12-3 or TRBV12-4 with TRBJ1-1; D not certain. V was pared by 7 bases and J by 5 bases, with 17 bases between. The CDR3 extends over 14 amino acids. CDR3 DNA sequence: TGTGCCAGCATCGAAAACCTGGGTAGGACTGAAGCTTTCTTT. Its translation is CASIENLGRTEAFF.

Points on this clonotype: A read error may explain this, as a much larger clone is one base away. The CDR3 ends on some other residue instead of the conserved phenylalanine or tryptophan, so this is likely a read error. The genes are TRBV15 and TRBJ2-3; D remains ambiguous. This CDR3 has 14 amino acids. CDR1 and CDR2 from the germline V gene are LNHNV and YYDKDF (reference sequence). Trimming took off 3 bases at V and 6 bases at J, with 13 bases between the two ends. The CDR3 bases are TGTGCCACCAGCAGGATGGGTCCACAGGATACGCAGTATATT. Encoded protein: CATSRMGPQDTQYI.